This T cell receptor (beta chain) was identified in a study of tumor-infiltrating lymphocytes in primary liver carcinoma. Study-level information: The yield of productive TCRbeta reads per sample was roughly 3.65 to 8 million and was similar across tissue types. Broader study findings: Because the samples were bulk unsorted, the study did not compare CD4+ and CD8+ repertoires.

Unsorted whole blood yielded blood RNA, and germline DNA was extracted as well. From around 520 ng of total RNA, TCR beta-specific cDNA was reverse-transcribed using a constant-region primer. Nested multiplex PCR, run for three rounds with slightly modified ARM-PCR, yielded TCR beta libraries. TRBV1-TRBV30 forward primers paired with a C-beta reverse primer drove the first two PCR rounds, about 9 cycles each. One entry per CDR3 protein, called by TCRdb with MiXCR from the multiplex PCR reads. The table lists about 210,000 distinct CDR3 sequences, 65% of them singletons, with around 7.1% in the top ten. The CDR3 consists of 16 residues. The germline CDR1 and CDR2 sequences are SGHNT and YYREEE (reference sequence). J lost 10 bases, V lost 5 bases, and 16 bases had no gene match. For this clonotype: Its antigen is not known.

The clonotype comes from a woman aged 60-75 years with primary liver carcinoma and hepatitis B virus infection. The sequenced material came from peripheral blood. This chain joins TRBV5-4 and TRBJ2-3, with 10 bases that match TRBD1. Here the CDR3 reads CASSFPTGGYMDSQYF. DNA of the CDR3: TGTGCCAGCAGTTTCCCGACAGGGGGCTACATGGATTCGCAGTATTTT.